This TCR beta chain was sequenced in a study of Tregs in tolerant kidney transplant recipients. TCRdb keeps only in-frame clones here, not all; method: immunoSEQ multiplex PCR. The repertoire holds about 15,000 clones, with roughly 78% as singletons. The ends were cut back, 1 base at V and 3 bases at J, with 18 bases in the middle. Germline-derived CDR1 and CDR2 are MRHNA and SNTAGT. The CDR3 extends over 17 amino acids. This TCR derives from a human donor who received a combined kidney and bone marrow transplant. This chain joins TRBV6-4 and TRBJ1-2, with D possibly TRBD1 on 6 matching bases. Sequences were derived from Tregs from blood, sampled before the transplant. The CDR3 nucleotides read TGTGCCAGCAGTGACTGGTCGGACAGAAACAATTACTATGGCTACACCTTC. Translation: CASSDWSDRNNYYGYTF.